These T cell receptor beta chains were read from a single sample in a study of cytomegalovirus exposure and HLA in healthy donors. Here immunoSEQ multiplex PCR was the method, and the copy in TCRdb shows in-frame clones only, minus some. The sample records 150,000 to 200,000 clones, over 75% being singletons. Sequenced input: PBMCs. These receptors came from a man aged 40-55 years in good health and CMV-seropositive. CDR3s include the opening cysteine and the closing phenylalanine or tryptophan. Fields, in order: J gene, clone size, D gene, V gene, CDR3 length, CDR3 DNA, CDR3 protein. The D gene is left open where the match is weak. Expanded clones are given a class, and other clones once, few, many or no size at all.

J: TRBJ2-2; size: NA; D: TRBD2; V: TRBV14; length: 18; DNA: TGTGCCAGCAGCTCCCCGGGACTAGCGGGAGATCATTCCGGGGAGCTGTTTTTT; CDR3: CASSSPGLAGDHSGELFF
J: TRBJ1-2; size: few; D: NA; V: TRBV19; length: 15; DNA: TGTGCCAGTAGTATCGGACCCGGACAGAACTATGGCTACACCTTC; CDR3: CASSIGPGQNYGYTF
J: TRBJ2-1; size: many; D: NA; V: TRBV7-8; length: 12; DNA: TGTGCCAGCAGCTCTCGGAGCGATGAGCAGTTCTTC; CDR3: CASSSRSDEQFF
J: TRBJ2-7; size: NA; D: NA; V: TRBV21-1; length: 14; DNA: TGTGCCAGCATCCGGAGACAGGGGAGTGACGAGCAGTACTTC; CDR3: CASIRRQGSDEQYF
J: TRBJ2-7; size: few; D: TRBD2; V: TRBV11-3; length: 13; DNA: TGTGCCAGCGCCCTAGCGGGAATCTCCGAGCAGTACTTC; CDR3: CASALAGISEQYF
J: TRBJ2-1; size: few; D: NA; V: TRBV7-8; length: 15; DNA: TGTGCCAGCAGCGCCCGGGACTTCTCCTACAATGAGCAGTTCTTC; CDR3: CASSARDFSYNEQFF
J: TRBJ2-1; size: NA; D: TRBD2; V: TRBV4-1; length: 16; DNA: TGCGCCAGCAGCCAAGATAATGCGGGAGTAAGGAATGAGCAGTTCTTC; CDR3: CASSQDNAGVRNEQFF
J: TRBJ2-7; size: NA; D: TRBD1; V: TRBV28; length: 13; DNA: TGTGCCAGCAGGGGACAGGGGGCATACGAGCAGTACTTC; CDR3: CASRGQGAYEQYF
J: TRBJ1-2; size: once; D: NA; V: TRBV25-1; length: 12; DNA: TGTGCCAGCAGTGGCGTCTCGTATGGCTACACCTTC; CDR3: CASSGVSYGYTF
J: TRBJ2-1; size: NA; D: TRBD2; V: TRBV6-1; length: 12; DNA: TGTGCCAGCGCACTAGCGGGAGTTGAGCAGTTCTTC; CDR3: CASALAGVEQFF
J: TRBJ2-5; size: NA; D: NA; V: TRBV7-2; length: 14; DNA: TGTGCCAGCAGCTTAGTTTCGGGGAGGGAGACCCAGTACTTC; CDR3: CASSLVSGRETQYF
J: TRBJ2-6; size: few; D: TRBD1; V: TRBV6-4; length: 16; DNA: TGTGCCAGCAGTCCGGGACAGGGGACTGGGGCCAACGGCCTGACTTTC; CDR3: CASSPGQGTGANGLTF
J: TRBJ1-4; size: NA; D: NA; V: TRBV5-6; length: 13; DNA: TGTGCCAGCAGCTTGAGATACTTTGAAAAACTGTTTTTT; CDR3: CASSLRYFEKLFF
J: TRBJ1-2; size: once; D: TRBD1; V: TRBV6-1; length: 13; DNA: TGTGCCAGCCTTTCGACAGGGCCGTATGGCTACACCTTC; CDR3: CASLSTGPYGYTF
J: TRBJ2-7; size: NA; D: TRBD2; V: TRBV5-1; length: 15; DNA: TGCGCCAGCAGCCCCGGGACTAGCGGGAGGGCCCGTGAGTACTTC; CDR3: CASSPGTSGRAREYF
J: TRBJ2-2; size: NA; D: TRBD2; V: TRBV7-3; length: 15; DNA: TGTGCCAGCAGCCTGAGCGGGACGGGCACCGGGGAGCTGTTTTTT; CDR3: CASSLSGTGTGELFF
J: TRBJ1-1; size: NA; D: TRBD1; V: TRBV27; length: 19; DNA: TGTGCCAGCAGTCCTAATCTCATATCGGACAGGGGGCGATTCACTGAAGCTTTCTTT; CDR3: CASSPNLISDRGRFTEAFF
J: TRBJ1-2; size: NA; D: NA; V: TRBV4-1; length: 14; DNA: TGCGCCAGCAGCCAGGTCCGAGCCCCGGATGGCTACACCTTC; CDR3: CASSQVRAPDGYTF
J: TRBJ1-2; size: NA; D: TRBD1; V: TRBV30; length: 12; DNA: TGTGCCTGGAGTTCGTCCAGGGGGGGCTACACCTTC; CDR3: CAWSSSRGGYTF
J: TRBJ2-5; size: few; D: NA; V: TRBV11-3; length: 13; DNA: TGTGCCAGCAGCTTAATGCAGAAAGAGACCCAGTACTTC; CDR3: CASSLMQKETQYF
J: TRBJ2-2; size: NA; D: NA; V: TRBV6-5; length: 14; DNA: TGTGCCAGCAGCCTATCAGAGGGCACCGGGGAGCTGTTTTTT; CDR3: CASSLSEGTGELFF